A selection of T cell receptor beta chains follows, all from one sample in a study of T-cell reconstitution after alpha-beta-depleted transplantation in children. TCRdb fed the PCR reads into MiXCR, producing one record per CDR3 protein. Here the sample spans 150,000 to 250,000 distinct CDR3 sequences, 14% to 15% being singletons. Source: PBMCs from the stem cell graft donor, taken from the stem cell graft. The origin of the receptors is a human donor who donated a stem cell graft to a child with acute lymphoblastic leukemia. Both conserved end residues are trimmed from each CDR3.

>TRBV4-1
ASSQALAGAGANVLT
>TRBV12-3/TRBV12-4
ASSLQQGSGETQY
>TRBV7-9
ASSLAVPTNYGYT
>TRBV11-2
ASSLGGQVGFEQY
>TRBV3-1
ASSPTSGVDTGELF
>TRBV2
ASSDNPSPLH
>TRBV2
GSSKTDYYGYT
>TRBV5-5
ASSSVGEGLSYEQF
>TRBV5-1
ASRIGQGNTEAF
>TRBV7-2
ASSLGGQRNKNGYT
>TRBV7-6
ASSLAGPGDWSTEAF
>TRBV20-1
SARARQSTDTQY
>TRBV7-8
ASSLTGGNTGELF
>TRBV19
ATLSLNMNTEAF
>TRBV29-1
SAGTIQGETQY
>TRBV11-3
ASSIRRLDTQY
>TRBV5-1
ASSPQTGVETQY
>TRBV7-9
ASSADGEQY
>TRBV29-1
SGTSGSYNEQF
>TRBV18
ASSPLSGQGADTQY
>TRBV20-1
SASRAGSVNYGYT
>TRBV10-2
ASRGLAGSNRNEQF